This T cell receptor (beta chain) was recorded in a study of tumor-infiltrating lymphocytes in primary liver carcinoma. Study results and limitations: The 250 largest clones made up significantly more of tumor than blood repertoires (p = 0.039).

From around 18-30 mg of unsorted bulk tissue, DNA and RNA were co-extracted together. On this clonotype: Its antigen is undetermined. One end of the junction fails to match germline, which may point to a read error.

A primer in the constant region served to generate TCR beta cDNA from 450 to 650 ng of total RNA. It was through three nested multiplex PCR rounds of slightly modified ARM-PCR that TCR beta libraries arose. MiXCR was run by TCRdb on the multiplex PCR reads, yielding one entry per CDR3 protein. The sample has about 120,000 distinct CDR3 sequences, around two thirds seen once. The sequenced material came from tumor-adjacent normal liver tissue. This TCR was sampled from a woman aged 60-70 years with primary liver carcinoma and hepatitis B virus infection.

CDR3: CASSLESNGAQYF. CDR3 DNA: TGTGCCAGCAGTTTAGAATCCAATGGGGCCCAGTACTTC. The rearrangement links TRBV11-2 to TRBJ2-5; D is ambiguous. Per germline, CDR1 SGHAT and CDR2 FQNNGV. This CDR3 is 13 amino acids long. The full variable domain, rest sourced from reference TRBV11-2 and TRBJ2-5, is EAGVAQSPRYKIIEKRQSVAFWCNPISGHATLYWYQQILGQGPKLLIQFQNNGVVDDSQLPKDRFSAERLKGVDSTLKIQPAKLEDSAVYLCASSLESNGAQYFGPGTRLLVL.